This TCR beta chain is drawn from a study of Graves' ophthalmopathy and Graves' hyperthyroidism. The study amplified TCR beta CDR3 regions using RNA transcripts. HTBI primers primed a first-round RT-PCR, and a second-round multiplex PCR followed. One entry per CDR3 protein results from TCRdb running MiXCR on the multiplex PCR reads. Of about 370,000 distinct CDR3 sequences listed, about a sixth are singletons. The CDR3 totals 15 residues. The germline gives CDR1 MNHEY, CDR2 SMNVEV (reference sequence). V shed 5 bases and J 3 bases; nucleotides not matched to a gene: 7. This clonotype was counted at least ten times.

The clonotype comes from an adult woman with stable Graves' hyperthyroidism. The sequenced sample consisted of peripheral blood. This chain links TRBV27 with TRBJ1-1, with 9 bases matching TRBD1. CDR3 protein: CASSADRGGDTEAFF. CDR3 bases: TGTGCCAGCAGTGCGGACAGGGGAGGGGACACTGAAGCTTTCTTT.